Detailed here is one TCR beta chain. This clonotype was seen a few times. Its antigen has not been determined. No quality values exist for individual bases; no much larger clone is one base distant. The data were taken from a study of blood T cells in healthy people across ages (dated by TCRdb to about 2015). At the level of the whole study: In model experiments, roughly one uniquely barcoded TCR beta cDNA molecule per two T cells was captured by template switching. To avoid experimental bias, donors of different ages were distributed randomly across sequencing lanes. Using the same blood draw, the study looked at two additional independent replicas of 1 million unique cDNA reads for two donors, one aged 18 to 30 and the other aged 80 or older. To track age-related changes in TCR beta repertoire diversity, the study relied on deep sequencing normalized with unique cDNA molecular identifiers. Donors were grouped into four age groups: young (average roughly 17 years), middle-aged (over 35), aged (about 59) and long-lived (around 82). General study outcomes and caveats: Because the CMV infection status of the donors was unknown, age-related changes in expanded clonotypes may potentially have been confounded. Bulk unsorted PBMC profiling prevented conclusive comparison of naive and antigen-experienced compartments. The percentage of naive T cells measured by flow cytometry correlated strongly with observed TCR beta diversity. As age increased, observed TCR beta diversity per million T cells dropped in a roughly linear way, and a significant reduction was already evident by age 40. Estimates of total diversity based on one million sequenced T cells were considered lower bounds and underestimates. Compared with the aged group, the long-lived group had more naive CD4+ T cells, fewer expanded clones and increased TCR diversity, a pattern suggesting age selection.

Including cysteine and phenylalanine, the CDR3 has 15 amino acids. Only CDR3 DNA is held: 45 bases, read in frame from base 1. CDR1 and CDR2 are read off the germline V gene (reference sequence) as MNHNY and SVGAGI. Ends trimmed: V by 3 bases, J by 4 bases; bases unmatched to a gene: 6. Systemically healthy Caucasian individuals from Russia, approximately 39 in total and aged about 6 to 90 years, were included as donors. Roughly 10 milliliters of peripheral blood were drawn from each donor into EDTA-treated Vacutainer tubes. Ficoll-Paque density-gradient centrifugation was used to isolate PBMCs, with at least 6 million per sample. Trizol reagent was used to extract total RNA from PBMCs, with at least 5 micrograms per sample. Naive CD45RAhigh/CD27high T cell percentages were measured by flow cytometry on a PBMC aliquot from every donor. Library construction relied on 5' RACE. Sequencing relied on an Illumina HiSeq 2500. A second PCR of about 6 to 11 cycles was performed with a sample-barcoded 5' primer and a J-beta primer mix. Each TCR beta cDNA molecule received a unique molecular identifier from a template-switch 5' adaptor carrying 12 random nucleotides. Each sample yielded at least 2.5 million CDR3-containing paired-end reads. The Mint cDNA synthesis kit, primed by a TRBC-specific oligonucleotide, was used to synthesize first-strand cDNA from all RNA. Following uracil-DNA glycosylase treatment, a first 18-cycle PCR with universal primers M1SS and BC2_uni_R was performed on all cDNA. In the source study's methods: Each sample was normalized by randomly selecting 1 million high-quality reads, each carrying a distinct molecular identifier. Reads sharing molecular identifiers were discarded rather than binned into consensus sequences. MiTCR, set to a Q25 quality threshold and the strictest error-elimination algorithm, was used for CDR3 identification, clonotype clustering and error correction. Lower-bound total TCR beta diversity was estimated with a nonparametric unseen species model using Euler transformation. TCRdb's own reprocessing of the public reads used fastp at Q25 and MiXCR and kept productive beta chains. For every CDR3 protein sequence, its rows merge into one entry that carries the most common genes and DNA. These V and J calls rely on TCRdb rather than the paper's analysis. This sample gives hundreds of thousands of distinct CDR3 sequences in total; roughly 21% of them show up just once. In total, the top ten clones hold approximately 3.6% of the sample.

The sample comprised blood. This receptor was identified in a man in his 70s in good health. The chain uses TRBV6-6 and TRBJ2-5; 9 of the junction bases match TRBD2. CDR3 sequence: CASSYSTLAGETQYF. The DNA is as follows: TGTGCCAGCAGTTATTCGACACTAGCGGGAGAGACCCAGTACTTC.